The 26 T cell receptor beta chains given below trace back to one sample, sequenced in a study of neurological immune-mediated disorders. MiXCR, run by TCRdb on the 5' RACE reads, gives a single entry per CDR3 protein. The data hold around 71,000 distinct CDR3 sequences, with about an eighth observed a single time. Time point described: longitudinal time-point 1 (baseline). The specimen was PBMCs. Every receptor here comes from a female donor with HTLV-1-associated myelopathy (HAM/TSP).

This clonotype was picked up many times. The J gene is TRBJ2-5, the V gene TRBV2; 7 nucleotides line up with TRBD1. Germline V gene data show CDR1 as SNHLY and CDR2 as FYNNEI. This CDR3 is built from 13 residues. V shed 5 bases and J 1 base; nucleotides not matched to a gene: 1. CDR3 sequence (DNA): TGTGCCAGCAGTCGGACAGGCCAAGAGACCCAGTACTTC. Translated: CASSRTGQETQYF.

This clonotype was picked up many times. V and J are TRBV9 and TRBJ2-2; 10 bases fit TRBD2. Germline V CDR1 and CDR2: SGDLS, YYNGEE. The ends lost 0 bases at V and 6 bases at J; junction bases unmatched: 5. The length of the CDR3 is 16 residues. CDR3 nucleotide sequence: TGTGCCAGCAGCGTAGCTGAGCGGGGGGGTTCCGGGGAGCTGTTTTTT. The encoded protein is CASSVAERGGSGELFF.

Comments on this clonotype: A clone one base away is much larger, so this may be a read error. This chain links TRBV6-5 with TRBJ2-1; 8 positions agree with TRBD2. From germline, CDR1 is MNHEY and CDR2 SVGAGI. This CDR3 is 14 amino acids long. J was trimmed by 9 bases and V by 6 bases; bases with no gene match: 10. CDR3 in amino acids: CASRKPAGVSEQFF. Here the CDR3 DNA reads TGTGCCAGCAGAAAGCCAGCGGGGGTCAGTGAGCAGTTCTTC.

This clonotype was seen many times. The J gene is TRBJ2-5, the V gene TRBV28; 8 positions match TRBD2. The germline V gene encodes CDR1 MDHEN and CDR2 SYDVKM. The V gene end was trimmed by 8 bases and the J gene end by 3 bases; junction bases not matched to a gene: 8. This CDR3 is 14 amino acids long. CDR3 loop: CASQKGLVEETQYF. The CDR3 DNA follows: TGTGCCAGCCAGAAGGGACTAGTAGAAGAGACCCAGTACTTC.

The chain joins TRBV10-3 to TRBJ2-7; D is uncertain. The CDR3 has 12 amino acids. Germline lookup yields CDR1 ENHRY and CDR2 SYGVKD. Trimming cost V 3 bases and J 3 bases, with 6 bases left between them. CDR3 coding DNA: TGTGCCATCAGTGACAGTGACTACGAGCAGTACTTC. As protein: CAISDSDYEQYF.

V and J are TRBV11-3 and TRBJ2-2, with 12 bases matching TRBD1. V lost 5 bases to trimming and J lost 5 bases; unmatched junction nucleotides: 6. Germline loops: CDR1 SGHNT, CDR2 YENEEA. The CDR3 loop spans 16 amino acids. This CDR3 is CASSPGGQGATGELFF. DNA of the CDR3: TGTGCCAGCAGCCCAGGGGGACAGGGGGCGACCGGGGAGCTGTTTTTT.

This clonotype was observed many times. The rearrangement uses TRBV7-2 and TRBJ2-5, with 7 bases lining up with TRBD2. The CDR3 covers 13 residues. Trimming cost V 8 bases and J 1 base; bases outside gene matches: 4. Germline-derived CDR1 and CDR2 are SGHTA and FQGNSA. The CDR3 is CASSRELQETQYF. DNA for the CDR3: TGTGCCAGCTCGCGGGAGCTCCAAGAGACCCAGTACTTC.

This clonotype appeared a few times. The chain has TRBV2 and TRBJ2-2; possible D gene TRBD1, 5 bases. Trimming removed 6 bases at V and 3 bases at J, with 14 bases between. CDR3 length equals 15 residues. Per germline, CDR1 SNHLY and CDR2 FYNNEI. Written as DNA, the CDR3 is TGTGCCAGCAGGGCCGATCTAGGGGACACCGGGGAGCTGTTTTTT. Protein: CASRADLGDTGELFF.

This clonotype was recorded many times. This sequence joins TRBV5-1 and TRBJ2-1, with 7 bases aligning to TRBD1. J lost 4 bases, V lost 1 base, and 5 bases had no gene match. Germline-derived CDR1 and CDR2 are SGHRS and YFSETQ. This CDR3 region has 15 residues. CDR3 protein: CASSLLGDSYNEQFF. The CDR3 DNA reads TGCGCCAGCAGCTTGCTAGGGGACAGTTACAATGAGCAGTTCTTC. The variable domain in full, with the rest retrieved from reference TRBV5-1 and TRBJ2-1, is KAGVTQTPRYLIKTRGQQVTLSCSPISGHRSVSWYQQTPGQGLQFLFEYFSETQRNKGNFPGRFSGRQFSNSRSEMNVSTLELGDSALYLCASSLLGDSYNEQFFGPGTRLTVL.

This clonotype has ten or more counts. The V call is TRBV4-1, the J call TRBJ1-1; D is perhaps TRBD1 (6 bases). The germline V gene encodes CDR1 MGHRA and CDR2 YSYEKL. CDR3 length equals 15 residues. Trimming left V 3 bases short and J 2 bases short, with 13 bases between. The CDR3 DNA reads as TGCGCCAGCAGCCAGGACCCCAGGGGCAACACTGAAGCTTTCTTT. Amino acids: CASSQDPRGNTEAFF.

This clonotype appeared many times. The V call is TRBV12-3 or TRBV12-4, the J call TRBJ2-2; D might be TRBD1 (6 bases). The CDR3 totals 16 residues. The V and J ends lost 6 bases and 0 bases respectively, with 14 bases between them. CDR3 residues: CASRNTWDTNTGELFF. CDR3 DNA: TGTGCCAGCAGAAATACGTGGGACACGAACACCGGGGAGCTGTTTTTT.

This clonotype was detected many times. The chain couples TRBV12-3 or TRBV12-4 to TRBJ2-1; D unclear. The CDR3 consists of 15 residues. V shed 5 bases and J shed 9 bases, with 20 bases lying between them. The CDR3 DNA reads TGTGCCAGCAGTCTGCCTGGGCTGCTTTCCTTTGAGCAGTTCTTC. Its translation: CASSLPGLLSFEQFF.

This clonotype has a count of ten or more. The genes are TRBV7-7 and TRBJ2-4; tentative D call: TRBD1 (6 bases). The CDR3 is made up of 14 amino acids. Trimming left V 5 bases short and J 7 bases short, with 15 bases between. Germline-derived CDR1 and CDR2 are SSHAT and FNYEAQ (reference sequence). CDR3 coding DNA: TGTGCCAGCAGCCCGACAACAGGGTCGAACATTCAGTACTTC. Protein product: CASSPTTGSNIQYF.

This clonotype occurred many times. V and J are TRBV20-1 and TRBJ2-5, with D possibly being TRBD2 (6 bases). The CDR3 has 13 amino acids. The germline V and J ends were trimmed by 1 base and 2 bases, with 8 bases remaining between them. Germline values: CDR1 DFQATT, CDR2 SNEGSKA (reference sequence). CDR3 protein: CSARVAGQETQYF. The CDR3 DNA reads TGCAGTGCTAGAGTGGCGGGGCAAGAGACCCAGTACTTC.

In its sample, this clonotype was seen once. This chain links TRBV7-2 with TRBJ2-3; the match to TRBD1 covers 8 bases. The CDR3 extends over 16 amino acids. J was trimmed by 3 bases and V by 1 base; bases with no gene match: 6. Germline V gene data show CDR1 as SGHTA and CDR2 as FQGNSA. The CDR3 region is CASSLGRTGLTDTQYF. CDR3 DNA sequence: TGTGCCAGCAGCTTAGGAAGGACAGGGTTGACAGATACGCAGTATTTT.

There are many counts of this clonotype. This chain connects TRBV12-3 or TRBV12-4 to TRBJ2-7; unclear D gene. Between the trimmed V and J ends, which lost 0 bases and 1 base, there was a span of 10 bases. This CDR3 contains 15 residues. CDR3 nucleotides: TGTGCCAGCAGTTTAGCAGCTGCATTATCCTACGAGCAGTACTTC. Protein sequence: CASSLAAALSYEQYF.

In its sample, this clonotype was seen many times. The CDR3 sequence is CAIRAGPDTQYF. The CDR3 DNA sequence: TGTGCCATCAGAGCAGGGCCAGATACGCAGTATTTT. The chain joins TRBV10-3 to TRBJ2-3; a possible D gene is TRBD1 (5 bases). In germline, CDR1 is ENHRY, CDR2 SYGVKD. The V end lost 6 bases, the J end lost 4 bases, and 8 bases lay between the germline ends. This CDR3 spans 12 amino acids.

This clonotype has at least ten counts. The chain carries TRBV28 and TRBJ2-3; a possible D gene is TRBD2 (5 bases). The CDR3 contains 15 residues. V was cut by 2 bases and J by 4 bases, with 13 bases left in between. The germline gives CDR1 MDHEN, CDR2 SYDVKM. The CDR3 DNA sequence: TGTGCCAGCAGTTTAGTAACTAGGGTGCCAGATACGCAGTATTTT. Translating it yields CASSLVTRVPDTQYF.

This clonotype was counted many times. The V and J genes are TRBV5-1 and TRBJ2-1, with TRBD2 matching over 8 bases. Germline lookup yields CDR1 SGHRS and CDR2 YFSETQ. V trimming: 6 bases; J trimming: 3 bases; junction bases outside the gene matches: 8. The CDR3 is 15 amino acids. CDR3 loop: CASTSGGVIYNEQFF. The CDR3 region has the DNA TGCGCCAGCACCTCGGGGGGGGTAATCTACAATGAGCAGTTCTTC.

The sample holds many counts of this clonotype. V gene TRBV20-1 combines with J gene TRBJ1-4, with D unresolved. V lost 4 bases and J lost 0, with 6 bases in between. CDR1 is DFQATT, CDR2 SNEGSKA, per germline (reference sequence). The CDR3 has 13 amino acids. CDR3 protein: CSAISATNEKLFF. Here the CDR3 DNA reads TGCAGTGCTATCTCTGCAACTAATGAAAAACTGTTTTTT.

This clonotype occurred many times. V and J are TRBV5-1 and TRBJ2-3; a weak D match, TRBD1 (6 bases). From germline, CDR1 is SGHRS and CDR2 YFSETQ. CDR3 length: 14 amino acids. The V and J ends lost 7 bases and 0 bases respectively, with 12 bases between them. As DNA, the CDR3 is TGCGCCAGCGCTTGGGGGCTCAGCACAGATACGCAGTATTTT. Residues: CASAWGLSTDTQYF.

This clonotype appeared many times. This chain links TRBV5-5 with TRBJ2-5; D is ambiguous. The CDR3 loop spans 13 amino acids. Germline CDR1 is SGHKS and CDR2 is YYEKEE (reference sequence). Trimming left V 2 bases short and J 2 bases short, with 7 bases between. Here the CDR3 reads CASSFWGQETQYF. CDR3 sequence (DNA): TGTGCCAGCAGCTTCTGGGGACAAGAGACCCAGTACTTC.

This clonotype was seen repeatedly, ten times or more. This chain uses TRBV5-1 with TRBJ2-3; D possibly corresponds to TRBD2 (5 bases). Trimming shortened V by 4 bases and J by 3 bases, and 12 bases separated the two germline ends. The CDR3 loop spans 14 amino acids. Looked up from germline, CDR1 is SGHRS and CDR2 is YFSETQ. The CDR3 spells CASSLEATTDTQYF. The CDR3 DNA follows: TGCGCCAGCAGCCTGGAGGCGACTACAGATACGCAGTATTTT. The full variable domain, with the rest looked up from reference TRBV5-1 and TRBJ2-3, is KAGVTQTPRYLIKTRGQQVTLSCSPISGHRSVSWYQQTPGQGLQFLFEYFSETQRNKGNFPGRFSGRQFSNSRSEMNVSTLELGDSALYLCASSLEATTDTQYFGPGTRLTVL.

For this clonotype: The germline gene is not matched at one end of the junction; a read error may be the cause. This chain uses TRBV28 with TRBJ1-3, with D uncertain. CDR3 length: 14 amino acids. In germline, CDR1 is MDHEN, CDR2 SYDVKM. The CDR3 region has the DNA TGTGGCAGCAGTATCGAAGTAGCTGGGAACACCATATATTTT. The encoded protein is CGSSIEVAGNTIYF.

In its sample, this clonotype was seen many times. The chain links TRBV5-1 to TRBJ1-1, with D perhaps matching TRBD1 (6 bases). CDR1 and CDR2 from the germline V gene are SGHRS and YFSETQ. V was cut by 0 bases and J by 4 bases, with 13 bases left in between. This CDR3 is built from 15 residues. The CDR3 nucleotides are TGCGCCAGCAGCTTGGGGACAGCCGAGGGCACTGAAGCTTTCTTT. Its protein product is CASSLGTAEGTEAFF.

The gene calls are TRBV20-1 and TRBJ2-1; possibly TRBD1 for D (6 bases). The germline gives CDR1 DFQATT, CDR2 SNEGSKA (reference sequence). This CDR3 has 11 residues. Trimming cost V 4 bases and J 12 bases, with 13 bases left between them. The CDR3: CSAIQGVGQFF. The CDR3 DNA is TGCAGTGCTATACAGGGAGTAGGGCAGTTCTTC.